The entry that follows covers one T cell receptor (beta chain) sequence. The sample comes from a study of blood T cell repertoires in COVID-19. Across the whole study: Samples taken during acute and convalescent COVID-19 were collected in the United States, Italy and Spain.

CDR3 size: 16 residues. Germline-derived CDR1 and CDR2 are SGHRS and YFSETQ. V was cut by 0 bases and J by 2 bases, with 12 bases left in between. Per the original data handling: Amplification of reference gene primers provided the estimated nucleated cell counts. Here immunoSEQ multiplex PCR was the method, and the copy in TCRdb shows in-frame clones only, minus some. V and J calls plus clone size are reproduced from that table; the DNA served to infer D and trimming. This table has roughly 130,000 clones, 86% appearing once. The J gene is TRBJ2-1, the V gene TRBV5-1; D is perhaps TRBD1 (6 bases). The specimen was peripheral blood. The TCR originated in a man aged 35 to 55 with acute or convalescent COVID-19. The CDR3 region is CASSLAPGVTYNEQFF. The CDR3, as DNA: TGCGCCAGCAGCTTGGCCCCAGGGGTCACCTACAATGAGCAGTTCTTC. The whole variable domain, filled in from reference TRBV5-1 and TRBJ2-1, reads KAGVTQTPRYLIKTRGQQVTLSCSPISGHRSVSWYQQTPGQGLQFLFEYFSETQRNKGNFPGRFSGRQFSNSRSEMNVSTLELGDSALYLCASSLAPGVTYNEQFFGPGTRLTVL.